Listed below are T cell receptor beta chains from one sample, sequenced in a study of T cells in localized non-small cell lung cancer. Sequencing used immunoSEQ multiplex PCR; TCRdb keeps in-frame clones, though not all of them. The data contain tens of thousands of clones, around four fifths of them singletons. The source material was peripheral blood, sampled before any cancer treatment. The receptors here all came from an older female donor with stage I lung adenocarcinoma. CDR3s include the opening cysteine and the closing phenylalanine or tryptophan. D genes are given only for firm matches. Size values are once, few and many counts, or a class for expanded clones, and some rows have none.

j_call v_call d_call clone_size cdr3_nt cdr3_aa
TRBJ1-1 TRBV7-9 . . TGTGCCAGCAGCTTAGGCGGTCAGAACACTGAAGCTTTCTTT CASSLGGQNTEAFF
TRBJ1-5 TRBV14 . . TGTGCCAGCAGCCAATCAGGGCGGCAGCCCCAGCATTTT CASSQSGRQPQHF
TRBJ2-5 TRBV5-6 TRBD2 . TGTGCCAGCAGCTTGGGAGGGGCTAGCGGACCCAAACAAGAGACCCAGTACTTC CASSLGGASGPKQETQYF
TRBJ1-3 TRBV7-8 TRBD1 . TGTGCCAGCAAACCGACATACGGACAGGGTGTCAACACCATATATTTT CASKPTYGQGVNTIYF
TRBJ2-7 TRBV7-9 TRBD2 . TGTGCCAGCAGCCCCAGGACTAGCGAGACCTACGAGCAGTACTTC CASSPRTSETYEQYF
TRBJ1-1 TRBV18 . . TGTGCCAGCTCACCGGACATAGTGGGGCGTGGGACTGAAGCTTTCTTT CASSPDIVGRGTEAFF
TRBJ2-3 TRBV25-1 TRBD1 . TGTGCCAGCGGGGGACAGGGGGGGGATACGCAGTATTTT CASGGQGGDTQYF
TRBJ2-5 TRBV7-9 . . TGTGCCAGCAGCTTAGGGGGCGGAGAGACCCAGTACTTC CASSLGGGETQYF
TRBJ2-3 TRBV27 TRBD2 many TGTGCCAGCAGTATCATGACTAGCGGGAGACCCACAGATACGCAGTATTTT CASSIMTSGRPTDTQYF
TRBJ1-2 TRBV6-1 TRBD1 . TGTGCCAGCAGTGAAATCGGACAGGGTGGAGACTACACCTTC CASSEIGQGGDYTF
TRBJ2-7 TRBV19 . . TGTGCCAGTAGTATAGACAATACTGGGAATTTCGAGCAGTACTTC CASSIDNTGNFEQYF
TRBJ1-3 TRBV9 . . TGTGCCAGCAGCGCCGGAACGGGTTTTGGAAACACCATATATTTT CASSAGTGFGNTIYF
TRBJ1-1 TRBV18 . . TGTGCCAGCTCACCCCTGGACAGTTGGACTGAAGCTTTCTTT CASSPLDSWTEAFF
TRBJ1-2 TRBV2 . once TGTGCCAGCAGTGAACGGTCGCCGACCTTGGTTGGCTACACCTTC CASSERSPTLVGYTF
TRBJ2-5 TRBV5-1 . . TGCGCCAGCAGCCTAGAAGGGGTAGGGGAGACCCAGTACTTC CASSLEGVGETQYF
TRBJ2-7 TRBV5-1 . . TGCGCCAGCAGCTTCTGGGGCAGCTCCTACGAGCAGTACTTC CASSFWGSSYEQYF
TRBJ2-7 TRBV5-1 . . TGCGCCAGCAGCTTTAGGGAAAGGTATCAGCAGTACTTC CASSFRERYQQYF
TRBJ2-3 TRBV30 TRBD2 . TGTGCCTGGAGTCCTTCCCAAGTAGCGGGGTACACAGATACGCAGTATTTT CAWSPSQVAGYTDTQYF
TRBJ1-5 TRBV7-2 . . TGTGCCAGCAGCGCTGGTGGGGGTCGGAATCAGCCCCAGCATTTT CASSAGGGRNQPQHF
TRBJ2-5 TRBV5-1 TRBD2 . TGCGCCAGCAGACCTACTAGCGCACAAGAGACCCAGTACTTC CASRPTSAQETQYF
TRBJ2-1 TRBV30 . . TGTGCCTGGAGCCCCGGACGGCTGGGCTCCTACAATGAGCAGTTCTTC CAWSPGRLGSYNEQFF
TRBJ2-7 TRBV28 TRBD1 . TGTGCCAGCACCTCCTCCGGGACAGGAGTTCGGGAGCAGTACTTC CASTSSGTGVREQYF
TRBJ2-1 TRBV5-1 . . TGCGCCAGCAGCCTGGGGGACAACTACAATGAGCAGTTCTTC CASSLGDNYNEQFF
TRBJ2-7 TRBV6-1 . . TGTGCCATATATGCGGCCCCGGGTGCCTACGAGCAGTACTTC CAIYAAPGAYEQYF